This is a list of T cell receptor beta chains from one sample in a study of T cell changes during pregnancy in multiple sclerosis. The protocol was immunoSEQ multiplex PCR, while the TCRdb copy is restricted to in-frame clones and leaves out a portion. The table includes about 99,000 clones, 85% to 95% detected once. Sequencing used peripheral blood, obtained after pregnancy. The receptors derive from a female donor with multiple sclerosis, enrolled in a pregnancy study. Each CDR3 is given with its conserved first and last residue. D genes are given only for firm matches. Size tells how often a clone was seen (once, few, many) or the class of an expanded clone, and some rows leave it out.

clone size: -
D gene: -
V gene: TRBV6-6
J gene: TRBJ2-1
CDR3 DNA: TGTGCCAGCAGGGACCCTGGGGGGAATGAGCAGTTCTTC
CDR3 protein: CASRDPGGNEQFF

clone size: once
D gene: TRBD2
V gene: TRBV11-3
J gene: TRBJ2-3
CDR3 DNA: TGTGCCAGCAGCACCCGGGGGCGGGAGGACCTAGATACGCAGTATTTT
CDR3 protein: CASSTRGREDLDTQYF

clone size: -
D gene: TRBD1
V gene: TRBV7-6
J gene: TRBJ1-1
CDR3 DNA: TGTGCCAGCAGCCGTGGGACAGGGAAGGGGGTGGACGGCCCAAACCCCCCTGAAGCTTTCTTT
CDR3 protein: CASSRGTGKGVDGPNPPEAFF

clone size: -
D gene: -
V gene: TRBV7-9
J gene: TRBJ1-4
CDR3 DNA: TGTGCCAGCAGCTCCGCAGGGGCAACTAATGAAAAACTGTTTTTT
CDR3 protein: CASSSAGATNEKLFF

clone size: -
D gene: -
V gene: TRBV14
J gene: TRBJ1-1
CDR3 DNA: TGTGCCAGCAGCCCCTCCCCGGTGGGGGGTGACACTGAAGCTTTCTTT
CDR3 protein: CASSPSPVGGDTEAFF

clone size: few
D gene: -
V gene: TRBV28
J gene: TRBJ1-1
CDR3 DNA: TGTGCCAGCAGTCAAACAGGGTGGAACACTGAAGCTTTCTTT
CDR3 protein: CASSQTGWNTEAFF

clone size: -
D gene: -
V gene: TRBV29-1
J gene: TRBJ1-2
CDR3 DNA: TGCAGCGTTGGGGACACTAACTATGGCTACACCTTC
CDR3 protein: CSVGDTNYGYTF

clone size: -
D gene: TRBD2
V gene: TRBV28
J gene: TRBJ2-7
CDR3 DNA: TGTGCCAGCAGTTTTGCCCCGGGACTAGCGGGAGTCAGGTTC
CDR3 protein: CASSFAPGLAGVRF

clone size: -
D gene: -
V gene: TRBV15
J gene: TRBJ2-3
CDR3 DNA: TGTGCCACCAGCAGAGATCGTGGCAGGGGCGGGGATACGCAGTATTTT
CDR3 protein: CATSRDRGRGGDTQYF

clone size: -
D gene: TRBD1
V gene: TRBV5-1
J gene: TRBJ2-2
CDR3 DNA: TGCGCCAGCAGCCCCCACAGGGGGGAGGAGCTGTTTTTT
CDR3 protein: CASSPHRGEELFF

clone size: -
D gene: TRBD1
V gene: TRBV7-7
J gene: TRBJ1-1
CDR3 DNA: TGTGCCATCTCCCGGTTTCAAGGGGGCAAGGGCACTGAAGCTTTCTTT
CDR3 protein: CAISRFQGGKGTEAFF

clone size: -
D gene: -
V gene: TRBV11-2
J gene: TRBJ2-7
CDR3 DNA: TGTGCCAGCAGCTTAAACAGGGTTGGATCCTACGAGCAGTACTTC
CDR3 protein: CASSLNRVGSYEQYF

clone size: -
D gene: TRBD1
V gene: TRBV7-8
J gene: TRBJ2-6
CDR3 DNA: TGTGCCAGCAGCTTAGATTTCGGGTCGGCAGGGGGTAGGTCTGGGGCCAACGTCCTGACTTTC
CDR3 protein: CASSLDFGSAGGRSGANVLTF

clone size: -
D gene: -
V gene: TRBV29-1
J gene: TRBJ1-1
CDR3 DNA: TGCAGCGTTGTCCCTCACCCAGGGTGGACTATAACCGACACTGAAGCTTTCTTT
CDR3 protein: CSVVPHPGWTITDTEAFF

clone size: once
D gene: -
V gene: TRBV18
J gene: TRBJ2-7
CDR3 DNA: TGTGCCAGCTCACCAGTCTCTGGGACTCAGGAGCAGTACTTC
CDR3 protein: CASSPVSGTQEQYF

clone size: -
D gene: -
V gene: TRBV2
J gene: TRBJ2-1
CDR3 DNA: TGTGCCAGCAGTGACCCCGGGACTGTCCCGGATAATGAGCAGTTCTTC
CDR3 protein: CASSDPGTVPDNEQFF

clone size: -
D gene: TRBD2
V gene: TRBV4-2
J gene: TRBJ2-1
CDR3 DNA: TGTGCCAGCAGCCAGGCCTGGACTAGCGGGGGATTCTACAATGAGCAGTTCTTC
CDR3 protein: CASSQAWTSGGFYNEQFF

clone size: few
D gene: -
V gene: TRBV18
J gene: TRBJ2-7
CDR3 DNA: TGTGCCAGCTCACCGGGGGCGGAGAGCTCCTACGAGCAGTACTTC
CDR3 protein: CASSPGAESSYEQYF

clone size: -
D gene: -
V gene: TRBV6-5
J gene: TRBJ2-1
CDR3 DNA: TGTGCCAGCAGTTTAGGGGCAGGACCATACAATGAGCAGTTCTTC
CDR3 protein: CASSLGAGPYNEQFF

clone size: -
D gene: -
V gene: TRBV4-1
J gene: TRBJ1-4
CDR3 DNA: TGCGCCAGCAGCCAAGATGAGGAGAAGGCAACTAATGAAAAACTGTTTTTT
CDR3 protein: CASSQDEEKATNEKLFF

clone size: -
D gene: TRBD1
V gene: TRBV18
J gene: TRBJ2-3
CDR3 DNA: TGTGCCAGCTCTCAAGGGACAGGCCACACAGATACGCAGTATTTT
CDR3 protein: CASSQGTGHTDTQYF

clone size: medium-sized
D gene: -
V gene: TRBV6-1
J gene: TRBJ2-1
CDR3 DNA: TGTGCCAGCACGGGCAGGGGCGAATACAATGAGCAGTTCTTC
CDR3 protein: CASTGRGEYNEQFF

clone size: -
D gene: -
V gene: TRBV11-2
J gene: TRBJ2-5
CDR3 DNA: TGTGCCAGCAGGTGGTCCGGGGTGGTCCAAGAGACCCAGTACTTC
CDR3 protein: CASRWSGVVQETQYF

clone size: -
D gene: -
V gene: TRBV7-9
J gene: TRBJ1-4
CDR3 DNA: TGTGCCAGCAGCCTTTCGACAGGCCATAATGAAAAACTGTTTTTT
CDR3 protein: CASSLSTGHNEKLFF

clone size: -
D gene: -
V gene: TRBV7-3
J gene: TRBJ2-1
CDR3 DNA: TGTGCCAGCAGCCTCTATAGCGGTAGCTCCTACAATGAGCAGTTCTTC
CDR3 protein: CASSLYSGSSYNEQFF

clone size: -
D gene: TRBD2
V gene: TRBV18
J gene: TRBJ2-1
CDR3 DNA: TGTGCCAGCTCACCCAACGTCGGGAGGGCCGGGGAGCAGTTCTTC
CDR3 protein: CASSPNVGRAGEQFF

clone size: -
D gene: -
V gene: TRBV6-5
J gene: TRBJ1-2
CDR3 DNA: TGTGCCAGCGGCGGGGCGGTTTACGGCTACACCTTC
CDR3 protein: CASGGAVYGYTF

clone size: -
D gene: -
V gene: TRBV29-1
J gene: TRBJ1-2
CDR3 DNA: TGCAGCGTTGATGAGGGATCGCCTCGCTACACCTTC
CDR3 protein: CSVDEGSPRYTF

clone size: -
D gene: TRBD1
V gene: TRBV6-1
J gene: TRBJ1-1
CDR3 DNA: TGTGCCAGCAGTGCTTCAGGGGGCGGCACTGAAGCTTTCTTT
CDR3 protein: CASSASGGGTEAFF

clone size: -
D gene: TRBD1
V gene: TRBV11-2
J gene: TRBJ2-1
CDR3 DNA: TGTGCCAGCAGCTTTTTTTGGGGGGCGGGACAGGGAATCCATGAGCAGTTCTTC
CDR3 protein: CASSFFWGAGQGIHEQFF

clone size: -
D gene: -
V gene: TRBV6-5
J gene: TRBJ1-2
CDR3 DNA: TGTGCCAGCAGTCTACTCGGGGGGAGCTATGGCTACACCTTC
CDR3 protein: CASSLLGGSYGYTF

clone size: -
D gene: TRBD1
V gene: TRBV6-5
J gene: TRBJ1-1
CDR3 DNA: TGTGCCAGCAGGGCACAGGGGATGAACACTGAAGCTTTCTTT
CDR3 protein: CASRAQGMNTEAFF

clone size: -
D gene: TRBD1
V gene: TRBV18
J gene: TRBJ2-4
CDR3 DNA: TGTGCCAGCTCACCGGACAGGGTGGAAGCCAAAAACATTCAGTACTTC
CDR3 protein: CASSPDRVEAKNIQYF

clone size: -
D gene: TRBD1
V gene: TRBV5-1
J gene: TRBJ2-5
CDR3 DNA: TGCGCCAGCAGCCCGACAGGGGGGGAGACCCAGTACTTC
CDR3 protein: CASSPTGGETQYF

clone size: -
D gene: -
V gene: TRBV7-8
J gene: TRBJ2-3
CDR3 DNA: TGTGCCAGCAGCTTATCCGGACTCCTGACTAGCACAGATACGCAGTATTTT
CDR3 protein: CASSLSGLLTSTDTQYF

clone size: -
D gene: TRBD2
V gene: TRBV4-3
J gene: TRBJ2-1
CDR3 DNA: TGCGCCAGCAGCCAACTAGCGGGCGGCAATGAGCAGTTCTTC
CDR3 protein: CASSQLAGGNEQFF

clone size: -
D gene: TRBD1
V gene: TRBV2
J gene: TRBJ2-1
CDR3 DNA: TGTGCCAGCAGTGAAGCGCTTTGGGGACAGAGGGAACACAATGAGCAGTTCTTC
CDR3 protein: CASSEALWGQREHNEQFF

clone size: -
D gene: TRBD2
V gene: TRBV4-2
J gene: TRBJ2-3
CDR3 DNA: TGTGCCAGCAGCCAAGATCACAGCGGGGGGGGGCGGGATACGCAGTATTTT
CDR3 protein: CASSQDHSGGGRDTQYF

clone size: -
D gene: -
V gene: TRBV7-6
J gene: TRBJ2-2
CDR3 DNA: TGTGCCAGCAGCGCGAGGACAGACAACACCGGGGAGCTGTTTTTT
CDR3 protein: CASSARTDNTGELFF

clone size: -
D gene: -
V gene: TRBV7-8
J gene: TRBJ1-1
CDR3 DNA: TGTGCCAGCAGCTCTTGGCGGGGGGGCACTGAAGCTTTCTTT
CDR3 protein: CASSSWRGGTEAFF

clone size: few
D gene: TRBD1
V gene: TRBV9
J gene: TRBJ1-5
CDR3 DNA: TGTGCCAGCAGCGCCGGACAGGGGAGCAATCAGCCCCAGCATTTT
CDR3 protein: CASSAGQGSNQPQHF

clone size: -
D gene: -
V gene: TRBV5-4
J gene: TRBJ1-3
CDR3 DNA: TGTGCCAGCAGCTTGGACCTGGCAGTCTCTGGAAACACCATATATTTT
CDR3 protein: CASSLDLAVSGNTIYF

clone size: -
D gene: TRBD1
V gene: TRBV14
J gene: TRBJ1-2
CDR3 DNA: TGTGCCAGCAGCCACCCGGGACAGGGGACTAACTATGGCTACACCTTC
CDR3 protein: CASSHPGQGTNYGYTF

clone size: -
D gene: TRBD1
V gene: TRBV28
J gene: TRBJ2-1
CDR3 DNA: TGTGCCAGCAGTGCACCTTCAATCAGGGACAGGGGAGAGCAGTTCTTC
CDR3 protein: CASSAPSIRDRGEQFF

clone size: -
D gene: -
V gene: TRBV9
J gene: TRBJ2-3
CDR3 DNA: TGTGCCAGCAGCCCCCCCCCGCTACAGATAGATACGCAGTATTTT
CDR3 protein: CASSPPPLQIDTQYF

clone size: -
D gene: -
V gene: TRBV6-5
J gene: TRBJ2-7
CDR3 DNA: TGTGCCAGCAGCTCAACTGCTAGCTCCTACGAGCAGTACTTC
CDR3 protein: CASSSTASSYEQYF

clone size: -
D gene: -
V gene: TRBV7-3
J gene: TRBJ2-3
CDR3 DNA: TGTGCCAGCAGCCCCGCGGGCCCAGATACGCAGTATTTT
CDR3 protein: CASSPAGPDTQYF

clone size: -
D gene: TRBD1
V gene: TRBV18
J gene: TRBJ1-5
CDR3 DNA: TGTGCCAGCTCAACTACAGGGGGCGCTGCCCAGCCCCAGCATTTT
CDR3 protein: CASSTTGGAAQPQHF

clone size: -
D gene: TRBD1
V gene: TRBV6-1
J gene: TRBJ2-7
CDR3 DNA: TGTGCCAGCAGTGAGGGACAGGGGGCGCCTCTCGAGCAGTACTTC
CDR3 protein: CASSEGQGAPLEQYF